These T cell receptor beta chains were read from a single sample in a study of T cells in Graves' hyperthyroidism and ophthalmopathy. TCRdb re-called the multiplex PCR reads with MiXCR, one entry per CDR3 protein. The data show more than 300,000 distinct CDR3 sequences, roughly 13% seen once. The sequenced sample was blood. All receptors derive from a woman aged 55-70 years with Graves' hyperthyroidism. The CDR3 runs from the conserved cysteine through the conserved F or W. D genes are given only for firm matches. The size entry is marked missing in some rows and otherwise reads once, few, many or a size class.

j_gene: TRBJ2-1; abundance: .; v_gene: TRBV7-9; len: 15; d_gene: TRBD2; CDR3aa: CASRLGLADYNEQFF; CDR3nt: TGTGCCAGCAGACTGGGACTAGCAGACTACAATGAGCAGTTCTTC
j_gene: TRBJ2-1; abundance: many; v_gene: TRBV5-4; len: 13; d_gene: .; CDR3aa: CASSTDYNNEQFF; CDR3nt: TGTGCCAGCAGCACCGACTACAACAATGAGCAGTTCTTC
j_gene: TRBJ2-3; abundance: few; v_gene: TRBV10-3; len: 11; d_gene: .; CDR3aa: CAISRSDTQYF; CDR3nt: TGTGCCATCAGTAGGTCAGATACGCAGTATTTT
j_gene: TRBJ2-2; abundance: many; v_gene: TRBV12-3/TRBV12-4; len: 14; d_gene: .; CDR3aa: CASRSLAAEGELFF; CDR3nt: TGTGCCAGCAGATCACTAGCTGCCGAGGGGGAGCTGTTTTTT
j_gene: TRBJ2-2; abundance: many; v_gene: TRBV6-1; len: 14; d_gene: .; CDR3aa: CASIAGKSRGELFF; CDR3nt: TGTGCCAGCATCGCGGGGAAGAGCCGCGGGGAGCTGTTTTTT
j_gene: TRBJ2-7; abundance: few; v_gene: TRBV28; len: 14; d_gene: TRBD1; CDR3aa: CASRGPDRVGEQYF; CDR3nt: TGTGCCAGCAGGGGCCCGGACAGGGTAGGCGAGCAGTACTTC
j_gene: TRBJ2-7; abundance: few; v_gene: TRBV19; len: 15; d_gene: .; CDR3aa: CASSSGTRGAYEQYF; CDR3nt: TGTGCCAGTAGTTCTGGTACTAGGGGCGCCTACGAGCAGTACTTC
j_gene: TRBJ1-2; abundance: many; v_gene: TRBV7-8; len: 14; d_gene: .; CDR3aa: CASSLERQGTGYTF; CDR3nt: TGTGCCAGCAGCTTAGAGCGTCAGGGGACAGGCTACACCTTC
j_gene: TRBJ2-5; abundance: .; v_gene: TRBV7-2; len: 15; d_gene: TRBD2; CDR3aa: CAAAASGYFQETQYF; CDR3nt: TGTGCCGCGGCCGCTAGCGGGTATTTCCAAGAGACCCAGTACTTC
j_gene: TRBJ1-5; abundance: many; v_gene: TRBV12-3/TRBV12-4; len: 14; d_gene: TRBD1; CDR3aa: CASRQQGAFQPQHF; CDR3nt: TGTGCCAGCAGACAACAGGGGGCATTTCAGCCCCAGCATTTT
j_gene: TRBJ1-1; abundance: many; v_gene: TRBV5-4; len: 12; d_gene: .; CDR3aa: CASSISGTEAFF; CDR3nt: TGTGCCAGCAGCATTTCGGGTACTGAAGCTTTCTTT
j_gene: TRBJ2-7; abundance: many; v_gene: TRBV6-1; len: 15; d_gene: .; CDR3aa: CASSEGQNFSYEQYF; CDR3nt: TGTGCCAGCAGTGAAGGACAGAATTTCTCCTACGAGCAGTACTTC
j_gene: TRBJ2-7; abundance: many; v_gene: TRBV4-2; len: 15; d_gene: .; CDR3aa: CASSQQADSSYEQYF; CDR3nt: TGTGCCAGCAGCCAACAAGCGGACTCCTCCTACGAGCAGTACTTC
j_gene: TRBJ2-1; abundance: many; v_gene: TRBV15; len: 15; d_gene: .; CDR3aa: CATSRGGTGAHEQFF; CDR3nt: TGTGCCACCAGCAGAGGAGGGACGGGAGCTCATGAGCAGTTCTTC
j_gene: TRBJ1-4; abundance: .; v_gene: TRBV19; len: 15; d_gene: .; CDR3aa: CASTQMGQAREKLFF; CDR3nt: TGTGCCAGTACCCAAATGGGGCAGGCCCGGGAAAAACTGTTTTTT
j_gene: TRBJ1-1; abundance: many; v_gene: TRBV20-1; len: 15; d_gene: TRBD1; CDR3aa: CSAREGQGLNTEAFF; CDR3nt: TGCAGTGCTAGAGAAGGACAGGGATTGAACACTGAAGCTTTCTTT
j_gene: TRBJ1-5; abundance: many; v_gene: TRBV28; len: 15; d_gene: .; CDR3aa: CASRKVSYSNQPQHF; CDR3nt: TGTGCCAGCAGGAAGGTCAGTTATAGCAATCAGCCCCAGCATTTT
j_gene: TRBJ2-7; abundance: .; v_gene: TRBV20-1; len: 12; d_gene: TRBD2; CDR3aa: CSAGGRANEQYF; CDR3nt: TGCAGTGCGGGCGGGAGGGCCAACGAGCAGTACTTC
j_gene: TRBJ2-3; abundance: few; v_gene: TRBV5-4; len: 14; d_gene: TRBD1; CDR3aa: CASSFSTGYDTQYF; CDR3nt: TGTGCCAGCAGCTTCTCGACAGGGTACGATACGCAGTATTTT
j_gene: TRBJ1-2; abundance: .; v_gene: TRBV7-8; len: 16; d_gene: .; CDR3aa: CASSLVPTGGIYGYTF; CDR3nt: TGTGCCAGCAGCTTAGTTCCGACAGGCGGAATTTATGGCTACACCTTC
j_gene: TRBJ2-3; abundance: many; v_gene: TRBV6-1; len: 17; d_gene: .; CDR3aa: CASSERLVTASTDTQYF; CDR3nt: TGTGCCAGCAGTGAACGTCTGGTGACAGCTAGCACAGATACGCAGTATTTT
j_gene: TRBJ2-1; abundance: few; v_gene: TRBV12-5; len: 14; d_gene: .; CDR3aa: CASTKATSYNEQFF; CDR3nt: TGTGCTAGTACCAAGGCAACCTCCTACAATGAGCAGTTCTTC
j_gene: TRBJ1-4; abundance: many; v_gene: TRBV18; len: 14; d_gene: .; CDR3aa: CASSPRGLDEKLFF; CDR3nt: TGTGCCAGCTCACCACGGGGCTTGGATGAAAAACTGTTTTTT
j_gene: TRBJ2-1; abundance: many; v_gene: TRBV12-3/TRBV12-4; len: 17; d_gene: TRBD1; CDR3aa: CASSFAKGTGGNNEQFF; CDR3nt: TGTGCCAGCAGTTTCGCTAAAGGGACAGGGGGGAACAATGAGCAGTTCTTC
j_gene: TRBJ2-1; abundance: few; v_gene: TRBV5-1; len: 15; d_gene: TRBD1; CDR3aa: CASSLQGISYNEQFF; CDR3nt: TGCGCCAGCAGCTTACAGGGGATATCCTACAATGAGCAGTTCTTC
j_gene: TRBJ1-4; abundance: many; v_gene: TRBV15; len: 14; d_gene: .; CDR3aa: CATSRDRGPEKLFF; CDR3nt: TGTGCCACCAGCAGAGACAGGGGCCCCGAAAAACTGTTTTTT
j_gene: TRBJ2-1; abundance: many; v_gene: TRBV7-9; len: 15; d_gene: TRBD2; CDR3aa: CASSLGLAGAYEQFF; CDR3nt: TGCGCCAGCAGCTTGGGACTAGCGGGAGCCTATGAGCAGTTCTTC
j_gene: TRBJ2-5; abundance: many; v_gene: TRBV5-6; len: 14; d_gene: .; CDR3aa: CASSLWGPQETQYF; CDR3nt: TGTGCCAGCAGCTTGTGGGGCCCCCAAGAGACCCAGTACTTC
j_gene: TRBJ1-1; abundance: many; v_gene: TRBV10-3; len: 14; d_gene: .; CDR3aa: CAISLTGSNTEAFF; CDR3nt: TGTGCCATCAGTTTAACAGGTTCGAACACTGAAGCTTTCTTT
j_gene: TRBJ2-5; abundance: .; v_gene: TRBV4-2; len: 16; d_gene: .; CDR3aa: CASSQGGGPSQETQYF; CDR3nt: TGTGCCAGCAGCCAAGGGGGGGGCCCCAGCCAAGAGACCCAGTACTTC
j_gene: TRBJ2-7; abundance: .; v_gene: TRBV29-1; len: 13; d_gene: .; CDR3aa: CSALRVDSYEQYF; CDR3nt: TGCAGCGCCCTCCGAGTCGACTCCTACGAGCAGTACTTC
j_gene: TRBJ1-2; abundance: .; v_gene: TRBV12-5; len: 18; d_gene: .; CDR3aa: CASGLVHPQVGPLYGYTF; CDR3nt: TGTGCTAGTGGTTTGGTACATCCCCAAGTAGGCCCACTCTATGGCTACACCTTC
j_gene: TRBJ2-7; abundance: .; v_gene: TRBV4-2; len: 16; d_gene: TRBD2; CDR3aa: CASSRLAGTLNNEQYF; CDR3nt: TGTGCCAGCAGCCGGCTAGCGGGAACCCTAAACAATGAGCAGTACTTC
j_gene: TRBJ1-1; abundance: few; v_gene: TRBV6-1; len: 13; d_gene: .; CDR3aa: CASTYDRQGFAFF; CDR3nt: TGTGCCAGCACCTACGACCGGCAGGGGTTTGCTTTCTTT
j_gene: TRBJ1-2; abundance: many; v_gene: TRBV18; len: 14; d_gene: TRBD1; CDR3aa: CASSRDRVDDGYTF; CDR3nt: TGTGCCAGCTCCCGCGACAGGGTTGATGATGGCTACACCTTC
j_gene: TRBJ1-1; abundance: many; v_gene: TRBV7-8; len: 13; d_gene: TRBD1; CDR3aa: CASSMGQITEAFF; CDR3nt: TGTGCCAGCAGCATGGGACAGATCACTGAAGCTTTCTTT
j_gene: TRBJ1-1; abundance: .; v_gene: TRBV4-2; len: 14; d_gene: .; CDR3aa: CASSQVRTSMGAFF; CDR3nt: TGTGCCAGCAGCCAAGTGCGGACATCGATGGGGGCTTTCTTT
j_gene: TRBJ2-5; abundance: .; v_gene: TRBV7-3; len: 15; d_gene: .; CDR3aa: CASSPLGGARETQYF; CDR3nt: TGTGCCAGCAGCCCATTAGGAGGGGCCCGGGAGACCCAGTACTTC
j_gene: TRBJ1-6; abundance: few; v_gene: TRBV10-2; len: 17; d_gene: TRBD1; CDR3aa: CASSHRPGQGTDSPLHF; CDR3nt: TGCGCCAGCAGTCACCGTCCGGGACAGGGGACGGATTCACCCCTCCACTTT
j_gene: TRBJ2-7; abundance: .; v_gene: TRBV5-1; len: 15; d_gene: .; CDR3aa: CASSPGYRVSYEQYF; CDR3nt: TGCGCCAGCAGCCCGGGCTACAGGGTCTCCTACGAGCAGTACTTC
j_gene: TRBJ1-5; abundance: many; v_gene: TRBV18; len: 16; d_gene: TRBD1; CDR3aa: CASSRGQGGSNQPQHF; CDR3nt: TGTGCCAGCTCACGTGGACAGGGGGGAAGCAATCAGCCCCAGCATTTT
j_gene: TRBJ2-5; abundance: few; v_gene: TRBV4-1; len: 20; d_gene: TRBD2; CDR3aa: CASSRQGLAGVAWAQETQYF; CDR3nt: TGCGCCAGCAGCCGACAAGGACTAGCGGGAGTGGCTTGGGCACAAGAGACCCAGTACTTC
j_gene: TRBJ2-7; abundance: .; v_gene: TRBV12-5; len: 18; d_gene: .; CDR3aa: CASASDGLAVSSYNEQYF; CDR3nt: TGTGCTAGTGCTTCGGACGGATTAGCGGTTTCTTCCTACAATGAGCAGTACTTC
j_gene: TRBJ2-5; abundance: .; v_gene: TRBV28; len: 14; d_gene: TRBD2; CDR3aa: CASSPAGIQETQYF; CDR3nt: TGTGCCAGCAGTCCAGCGGGAATACAAGAGACCCAGTACTTC
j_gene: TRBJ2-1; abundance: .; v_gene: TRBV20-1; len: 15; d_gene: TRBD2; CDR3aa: CSAPSRLAGDNEQFF; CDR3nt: TGCAGTGCCCCGAGTCGACTAGCGGGAGACAATGAGCAGTTCTTC
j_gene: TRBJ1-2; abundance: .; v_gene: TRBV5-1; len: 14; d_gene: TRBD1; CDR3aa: CASSSERGRYGYTF; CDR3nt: TGCGCCAGCAGCTCGGAGAGGGGGCGATATGGCTACACCTTC
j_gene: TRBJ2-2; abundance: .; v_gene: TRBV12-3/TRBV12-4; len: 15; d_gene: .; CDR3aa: CASSLGLGSTGELFF; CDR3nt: TGTGCCAGCAGTTTGGGGCTGGGGAGCACCGGGGAGCTGTTTTTT
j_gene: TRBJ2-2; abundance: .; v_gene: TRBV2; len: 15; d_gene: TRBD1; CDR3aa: CASTRGQANTGELFF; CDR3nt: TGTGCCAGCACCCGCGGACAGGCGAACACCGGGGAGCTGTTTTTT
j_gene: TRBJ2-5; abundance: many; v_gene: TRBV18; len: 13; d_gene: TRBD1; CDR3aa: CASSPTDRATWYF; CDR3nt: TGTGCCAGCTCACCTACGGACAGGGCTACGTGGTACTTC
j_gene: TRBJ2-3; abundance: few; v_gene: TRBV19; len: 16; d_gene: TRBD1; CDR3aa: CASSPWGTGETDTQYF; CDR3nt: TGTGCCAGTAGTCCCTGGGGGACAGGGGAAACAGATACGCAGTATTTT
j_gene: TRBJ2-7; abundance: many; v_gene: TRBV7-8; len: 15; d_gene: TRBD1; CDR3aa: CASSPRDRVPYEQYF; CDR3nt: TGTGCCAGCAGCCCCCGGGACAGGGTCCCCTACGAGCAGTACTTC
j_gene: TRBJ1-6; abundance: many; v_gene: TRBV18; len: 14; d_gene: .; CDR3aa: CASSLRTVDSPLHF; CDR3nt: TGTGCCAGCTCCCTGAGGACAGTAGATTCACCCCTCCACTTT
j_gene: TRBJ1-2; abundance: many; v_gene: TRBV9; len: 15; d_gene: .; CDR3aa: CASSRSRGPETGYTF; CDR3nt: TGTGCCAGCAGCCGATCGAGGGGACCTGAAACAGGCTACACCTTC
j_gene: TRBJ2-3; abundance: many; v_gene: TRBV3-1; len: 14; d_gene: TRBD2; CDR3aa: CASSQGDYPNTQYF; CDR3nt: TGTGCCAGCAGCCAAGGGGACTATCCTAATACGCAGTATTTT
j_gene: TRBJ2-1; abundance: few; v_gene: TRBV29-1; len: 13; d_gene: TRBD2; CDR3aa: CSASGTNNNEQFF; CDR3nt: TGCAGCGCCTCCGGGACTAACAACAATGAGCAGTTCTTC
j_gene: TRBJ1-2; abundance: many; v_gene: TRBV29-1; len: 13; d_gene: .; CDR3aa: CSVEDPGGDGYTF; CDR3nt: TGCAGCGTTGAAGATCCCGGAGGGGATGGCTACACCTTC
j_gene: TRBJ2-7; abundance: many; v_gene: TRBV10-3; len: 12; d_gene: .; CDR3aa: CAIRVPGTEQYF; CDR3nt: TGTGCCATCAGAGTACCGGGGACCGAGCAGTACTTC
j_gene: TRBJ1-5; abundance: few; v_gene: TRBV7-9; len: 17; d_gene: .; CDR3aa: CASSLWAGDHSNQPQHF; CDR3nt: TGTGCCAGCAGCTTATGGGCAGGGGACCATAGCAATCAGCCCCAGCATTTT
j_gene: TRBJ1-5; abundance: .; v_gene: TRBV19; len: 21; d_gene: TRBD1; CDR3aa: CASSIDPYGTGFSLGNQPQHF; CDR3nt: TGTGCCAGTAGTATAGATCCGTACGGGACAGGGTTCTCTTTGGGCAATCAGCCCCAGCATTTT
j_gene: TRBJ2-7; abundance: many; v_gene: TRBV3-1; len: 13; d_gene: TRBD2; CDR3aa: CASSYSGSGEQYF; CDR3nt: TGTGCCAGCAGCTATAGCGGGAGTGGAGAGCAGTACTTC